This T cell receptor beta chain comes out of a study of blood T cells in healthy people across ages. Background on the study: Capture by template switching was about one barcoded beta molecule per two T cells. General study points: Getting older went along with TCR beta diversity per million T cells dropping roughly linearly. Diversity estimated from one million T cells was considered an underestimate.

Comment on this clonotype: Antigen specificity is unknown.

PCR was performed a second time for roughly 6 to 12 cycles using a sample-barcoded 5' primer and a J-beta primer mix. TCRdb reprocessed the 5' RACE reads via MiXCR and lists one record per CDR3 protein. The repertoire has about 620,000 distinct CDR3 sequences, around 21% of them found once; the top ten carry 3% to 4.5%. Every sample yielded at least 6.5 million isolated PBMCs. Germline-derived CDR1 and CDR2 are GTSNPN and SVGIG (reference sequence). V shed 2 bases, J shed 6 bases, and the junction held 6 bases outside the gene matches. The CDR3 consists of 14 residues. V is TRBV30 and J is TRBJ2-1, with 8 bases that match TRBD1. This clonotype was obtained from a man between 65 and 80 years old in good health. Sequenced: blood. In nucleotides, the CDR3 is TGTGCCTGGAGTACAGGACAGGGAGGCAATGAGCAGTTCTTC. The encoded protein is CAWSTGQGGNEQFF.